This T cell receptor (beta chain) was identified during a study of blood T cell repertoires in COVID-19. Authors' processing steps: From reference gene primer amplification, estimates of nucleated cell counts were derived. Clones were sequenced by immunoSEQ multiplex PCR, and TCRdb holds only the in-frame ones, with some missing. That table supplies the V and J calls and clone size; D and trimming were determined from the DNA. This sample has approximately 170,000 clones, with 87% found just once. CDR1 and CDR2 (germline): SEHNR, FQNEAQ (reference sequence). The CDR3 length is 17 residues. The J segment lost 4 bases and the V segment lost 5 bases, leaving 15 bases of the junction unmatched.

The V and J genes are TRBV7-9 and TRBJ2-7; 9 bases line up with TRBD1. The TCR comes from a man between 18 and 35 years old with active or convalescent COVID-19. Sample: peripheral blood. CDR3 nucleotides: TGTGCCAGCAGCCCCAATTTTAGGGGACAGGGTGGGTACGAGCAGTACTTC. Amino acid sequence: CASSPNFRGQGGYEQYF.